This T cell receptor beta chain was observed in a study of blood T cell repertoires in COVID-19. Here immunoSEQ multiplex PCR was the method, and the copy in TCRdb shows in-frame clones only, minus some. The sample carries 300,000 to 400,000 clones, about 86% recorded once. This CDR3 is built from 18 residues. Material for sequencing was PBMCs or T cells enriched from blood (not recorded which). The V gene is TRBV21-1, the J gene TRBJ2-3; TRBD2 is the table's D call and was not checked against the DNA. TRBV21-1 is deemed a pseudogene. The source of this sequence is a woman in her forties with acute COVID-19. In nucleotides, the CDR3 is TGTGCCAGCAGCAAAGCCCTGACTAGCGGGAGTCGGGGTGGTACGCAGTATTTT. Its translation is CASSKALTSGSRGGTQYF.